These 29 T cell receptor beta chains were sequenced from one sample in a study of blood T cell repertoires in COVID-19. Libraries were prepared by immunoSEQ multiplex PCR; TCRdb keeps only in-frame clonotypes and omits some of them. Among about 130,000 clones, roughly four fifths were seen once, and the ten largest hold roughly 13%. The sequencing input was peripheral blood. All receptors derive from a human donor in a cohort sampled during active COVID-19.

The chain joins TRBV29-1 to TRBJ2-7, with 7 bases identical to TRBD1. V lost 0 bases and J lost 5; bases outside the gene matches: 10. Germline CDR1 SQVTM, CDR2 ANQGSEA. This CDR3 region has 15 residues. The CDR3 sequence is CSVEEMQGGFNEQYF. The CDR3 bases are TGCAGCGTTGAAGAAATGCAAGGGGGCTTCAACGAGCAGTACTTC.

The chain is built from TRBV2 and TRBJ2-5; no clear D. The germline CDR1 and CDR2 sequences are SNHLY and FYNNEI. This CDR3 comprises 11 residues. The V end was cut by 8 bases, the J end by 5 bases, with 9 bases between. The CDR3 sequence is CASCPEETQYF. The CDR3 DNA reads TGTGCCAGCTGCCCCGAGGAGACCCAGTACTTC.

CDR3 sequence reads: CASSEGGLGQETQYF. The CDR3 DNA follows: TGTGCCAGCAGTGAGGGGGGTTTGGGCCAAGAGACCCAGTACTTC. V usage is TRBV25-1 and J usage is TRBJ2-5; possible D gene TRBD2, 6 bases. Germline V gene data show CDR1 as MGHDK and CDR2 as SYGVNS. This CDR3 is built from 15 residues. Trimming removed 3 bases at V and 1 base at J, with 12 bases between.

The genes are TRBV27 and TRBJ1-5, with TRBD1 as a possible D gene (6 bases). The CDR3 has 16 residues. V was trimmed by 5 bases and J by 3 bases, leaving 17 bases between them. Germline CDR1 and CDR2: MNHEY and SMNVEV (reference sequence). In nucleotides, the CDR3 is TGTGCCAGCAGTGATTCCAGGGGAAAAAACAATCAGCCCCAGCATTTT. Translation gives CASSDSRGKNNQPQHF.

The chain uses TRBV9 and TRBJ2-5; 10 nucleotides line up with TRBD2. With V trimmed by 3 bases and J by 4 bases, 12 bases remained unmatched. CDR3 length: 17 residues. Germline V gene sequence: CDR1 SGDLS, CDR2 YYNGEE. The CDR3 region is CASSAVLAGVTGETQYF. In nucleotides, the CDR3 is TGTGCCAGCAGCGCCGTTCTAGCGGGGGTTACGGGAGAGACCCAGTACTTC.

The rearrangement uses TRBV6-1 and TRBJ1-6; TRBD1 agrees at 8 bases. Germline CDR1 reads MNHNS; CDR2 reads SASEGT. Unmatched junction bases numbered 11, after V lost 2 bases and J lost 14 bases. The CDR3 runs to 15 residues. DNA for the CDR3: TGTGCCAGCAGTGAATGGACAGGGTTAAGTCCGGCCCTCCACTTT. Protein: CASSEWTGLSPALHF.

The genes are TRBV5-1 and TRBJ1-6; a weak D match, TRBD1 (5 bases). V was trimmed by 0 bases and J by 9 bases, leaving 13 bases between them. This CDR3 region has 15 residues. Germline CDR1 SGHRS, CDR2 YFSETQ. CDR3 sequence: CASSLVARDSSPLHF. In DNA, the CDR3 is TGCGCCAGCAGCTTGGTAGCGCGGGACTCTTCACCCCTCCACTTT.

The chain employs TRBV7-8 and TRBJ1-1, with a tentative D call TRBD1 (6 bases). The CDR3 length is 15 residues. With 6 bases removed from V and 0 bases from J, the gap between germline ends came to 14 bases. CDR1 SGHVS and CDR2 FQNEAQ come from the germline V gene. The CDR3 nucleotides read TGTGCCAGCAGATTGGGACACACGATGAACACTGAAGCTTTCTTT. This translates into CASRLGHTMNTEAFF.

V usage is TRBV18 and J usage is TRBJ2-1, with TRBD2 matching over 12 bases. This CDR3 region has 20 residues. The junction had 9 bases not matched to a gene; V was cut back by 0 bases and J by 0 bases. Germline V gives CDR1 KGHSH, CDR2 LQKENI. The CDR3 DNA sequence: TGTGCCAGCTCACCACCTTTTGGCCTAGCGGGGGGGAACTCCTACAATGAGCAGTTCTTC. This gives the protein CASSPPFGLAGGNSYNEQFF.

The chain is built from TRBV7-9 and TRBJ1-1; TRBD1 matches at 10 bases. V was pared by 5 bases and J by 4 bases, with 7 bases of the junction left unmatched. Germline loops: CDR1 SEHNR, CDR2 FQNEAQ (reference sequence). This CDR3 spans 15 amino acids. The CDR3 region has the DNA TGTGCCAGCAGCCTAAGACAGGGGGCCTCCACTGAAGCTTTCTTT. Residues: CASSLRQGASTEAFF.

The CDR3 sequence: CASSYSGSGGAYEQYF. CDR3 in DNA: TGTGCCAGCAGTTACTCGGGTAGCGGGGGGGCCTACGAGCAGTACTTC. This chain links TRBV6-5 with TRBJ2-7; 11 nucleotides match TRBD2. CDR3 size: 16 residues. Germline V gene sequence: CDR1 MNHEY, CDR2 SVGAGI. J lost 2 bases, V lost 0 bases, and 3 bases had no gene match.

A note on this clone: The same CDR3 can be traced to other DNA sequences in this sample. The CDR3 sequence is CASSLRGQSTDTQYF. The CDR3 DNA follows: TGTGCCAGCAGCTTACGGGGACAAAGCACAGATACGCAGTATTTT. This chain links TRBV11-2 with TRBJ2-3, with a possible D match to TRBD1 (6 bases). Looked up from germline, CDR1 is SGHAT and CDR2 is FQNNGV. The CDR3 loop spans 15 amino acids. Trimming cost V 2 bases and J 0 bases, with 9 bases left between them.

This chain connects TRBV7-9 to TRBJ2-3; 8 nucleotides match TRBD2. This CDR3 has 18 residues. Trimming cost V 5 bases and J 4 bases; bases outside gene matches: 17. Per germline, CDR1 SEHNR and CDR2 FQNEAQ (reference sequence). The chain's CDR3 is CASSQSIGTSVLADTQYF. DNA of the CDR3: TGTGCCAGCAGCCAAAGCATCGGGACTAGTGTCCTCGCAGATACGCAGTATTTT.

The chain carries TRBV18 and TRBJ2-7; 9 bases line up with TRBD2. This CDR3 has 15 residues. Trimming took 6 bases from V and 1 from J; bases not matched to a gene: 7. Germline-derived CDR1 and CDR2 are KGHSH and LQKENI. CDR3 in amino acids: CASSSSGGTSYEQYF. CDR3 sequence (DNA): TGTGCCAGCTCTTCAAGCGGGGGGACATCCTACGAGCAGTACTTC. Looking up the rest from reference TRBV18 and TRBJ2-7 gives the full variable domain: NAGVMQNPRHLVRRRGQEARLRCSPMKGHSHVYWYRQLPEEGLKFMVYLQKENIIDESGMPKERFSAEFPKEGPSILRIQQVVRGDSAAYFCASSSSGGTSYEQYFGPGTRLTVT.

The rearrangement joins TRBV5-4 to TRBJ1-1; 7 nucleotides agree with TRBD1. Germline lookup yields CDR1 SGHNT and CDR2 YYREEE (reference sequence). The CDR3 is made up of 15 amino acids. J gave up 5 bases and V 5 bases, and 12 bases lay outside the gene matches. The CDR3 protein is CASSTGTAGWTEAFF. In nucleotides, the CDR3 is TGTGCCAGCAGTACCGGGACAGCCGGGTGGACTGAAGCTTTCTTT.

The chain links TRBV19 to TRBJ2-5; 10 positions agree with TRBD2. Looked up from germline, CDR1 is LNHDA and CDR2 is SQIVND (reference sequence). J lost 9 bases, V lost 5 bases, and 15 bases had no gene match. This CDR3 contains 16 residues. CDR3 residues: CASSSWTSGSGWAQYF. Written as DNA, the CDR3 is TGTGCCAGTAGTTCTTGGACTAGCGGCTCAGGATGGGCCCAGTACTTC.

The V gene is TRBV25-1, the J gene TRBJ1-6, with 8 bases aligning to TRBD1. Trimming removed 1 base from V and 6 bases from J; junction bases left unmatched: 8. This CDR3 is built from 17 residues. The germline CDR1 and CDR2 sequences are MGHDK and SYGVNS. The CDR3, as DNA: TGTGCCAGCAGTGAATGGGGGCAGGGGGCGCGTAATTCACCCCTCCACTTT. Its translation is CASSEWGQGARNSPLHF.

This chain joins TRBV19 and TRBJ1-1, with 11 bases lining up with TRBD1. The CDR3 has 15 residues. After removal of 5 bases from V and 5 bases from J, the junction contained 7 bases not matched to a gene. Looked up from germline, CDR1 is LNHDA and CDR2 is SQIVND (reference sequence). CDR3 nucleotide sequence: TGTGCCAGTAGTTCCCGGGACAGGGGGGGAACTGAAGCTTTCTTT. Protein sequence: CASSSRDRGGTEAFF.

V usage is TRBV10-1 and J usage is TRBJ2-2; D not certain. V lost 3 bases and J lost 5, with 10 bases in between. This CDR3 has 14 amino acids. The germline CDR1 and CDR2 sequences are WNHNN and SYGVQD (reference sequence). CDR3 DNA: TGCGCCAGCAGTGAAAACAGTTGGACCGGGGAGCTGTTTTTT. It specifies CASSENSWTGELFF.

The V gene is TRBV5-5, the J gene TRBJ1-6, with 8 nucleotides matching TRBD1. The CDR3 sequence is 14 residues long. Looked up from germline, CDR1 is SGHKS and CDR2 is YYEKEE (reference sequence). The junction had 2 bases not matched to a gene; V was cut back by 0 bases and J by 9 bases. DNA of the CDR3: TGTGCCAGCAGCTTGGACAGGGGGGTTTCACCCCTCCACTTT. This codes for CASSLDRGVSPLHF. Using reference TRBV5-5 and TRBJ1-6 for the parts outside the CDR3, the full variable domain is DAGVTQSPTHLIKTRGQQVTLRCSPISGHKSVSWYQQVLGQGPQFIFQYYEKEERGRGNFPDRFSARQFPNYSSELNVNALLLGDSALYLCASSLDRGVSPLHFGNGTRLTVT.

The V call is TRBV6-5, the J call TRBJ2-7; D not resolved. The germline V gene encodes CDR1 MNHEY and CDR2 SVGAGI. V was clipped by 2 bases and J by 6 bases, with 14 bases between them. There are 14 residues in the CDR3. CDR3 in DNA: TGTGCCAGCAGTTACACCACTGTTCCCACCGAGCAGTACTTC. Translated: CASSYTTVPTEQYF.

J is TRBJ1-2 and V is TRBV11-2, with TRBD1 matching 7 bases. The CDR3 extends over 13 amino acids. V trimming: 3 bases; J trimming: 4 bases; junction bases outside the gene matches: 2. Germline CDR1 and CDR2: SGHAT and FQNNGV. CDR3 nucleotide sequence: TGTGCCAGCAGCTTGGGACAGAGCTATGGCTACACCTTC. Protein product: CASSLGQSYGYTF.

The V gene is TRBV11-3, the J gene TRBJ2-2, with D maybe TRBD2 (5 bases). V was trimmed by 4 bases and J by 5 bases, leaving 11 bases between them. This CDR3 comprises 14 residues. Germline V gives CDR1 SGHNT, CDR2 YENEEA. The CDR3, as DNA: TGTGCCAGCAGCTCGGGAAGTGGGACCGGGGAGCTGTTTTTT. Protein product: CASSSGSGTGELFF.

This clone was seen more than once but under ten times. This chain joins TRBV5-1 and TRBJ2-7; D may be TRBD2 (5 bases). V was clipped by 2 bases and J by 4 bases, with 10 bases between them. Germline lookup yields CDR1 SGHRS and CDR2 YFSETQ. This CDR3 is built from 13 residues. CDR3 in amino acids: CASSFGRGYEQYF. The CDR3 region has the DNA TGCGCCAGCAGCTTCGGCCGGGGTTACGAGCAGTACTTC.

The chain joins TRBV7-9 to TRBJ1-2, with 9 bases lining up with TRBD1. This CDR3 spans 14 amino acids. Germline loops: CDR1 SEHNR, CDR2 FQNEAQ (reference sequence). V was pared by 3 bases and J by 5 bases, with 4 bases of the junction left unmatched. CDR3 loop: CASSFGQGRYGYTF. CDR3 nucleotides: TGTGCCAGCAGCTTCGGACAGGGGAGGTATGGCTACACCTTC.

The rearrangement links TRBV18 to TRBJ2-7; 9 nucleotides agree with TRBD2. This CDR3 has 15 amino acids. After removal of 4 bases from V and 4 bases from J, the junction contained 8 bases not matched to a gene. Germline V CDR1 and CDR2: KGHSH, LQKENI. The CDR3 is CASSLTSGAMYEQYF. CDR3 DNA sequence: TGTGCCAGCTCACTGACTAGCGGAGCAATGTACGAGCAGTACTTC.

The rearrangement links TRBV25-1 to TRBJ2-1; 12 bases match TRBD2. Per the germline V gene, CDR1 is MGHDK and CDR2 is SYGVNS. Trimming took 2 bases from V and 10 from J; bases not matched to a gene: 6. This CDR3 comprises 15 residues. The CDR3 loop reads CASSETLAGGHEQFF. DNA of the CDR3: TGTGCCAGCAGTGAAACCCTAGCGGGGGGGCACGAGCAGTTCTTC.

The chain couples TRBV6-5 to TRBJ1-1; D is possibly TRBD1 (6 bases). The CDR3 is 15 residues long. Germline CDR1 reads MNHEY; CDR2 reads SVGAGI. V lost 0 bases and J lost 5, with 13 bases in between. CDR3 protein: CASSYSIQGRTEAFF. In DNA, the CDR3 is TGTGCCAGCAGTTACTCGATCCAGGGGCGAACTGAAGCTTTCTTT.

V is TRBV10-2 and J is TRBJ2-7, with 9 bases that match TRBD1. The CDR3 spans 15 residues. Germline V gene data show CDR1 as WSHSY and CDR2 as SAAADI. The J segment lost 3 bases and the V segment lost 6 bases, leaving 9 bases of the junction unmatched. This chain's CDR3 is CASSITGTGYYEQYF. CDR3 DNA sequence: TGCGCCAGCAGCATAACCGGGACAGGGTACTACGAGCAGTACTTC.